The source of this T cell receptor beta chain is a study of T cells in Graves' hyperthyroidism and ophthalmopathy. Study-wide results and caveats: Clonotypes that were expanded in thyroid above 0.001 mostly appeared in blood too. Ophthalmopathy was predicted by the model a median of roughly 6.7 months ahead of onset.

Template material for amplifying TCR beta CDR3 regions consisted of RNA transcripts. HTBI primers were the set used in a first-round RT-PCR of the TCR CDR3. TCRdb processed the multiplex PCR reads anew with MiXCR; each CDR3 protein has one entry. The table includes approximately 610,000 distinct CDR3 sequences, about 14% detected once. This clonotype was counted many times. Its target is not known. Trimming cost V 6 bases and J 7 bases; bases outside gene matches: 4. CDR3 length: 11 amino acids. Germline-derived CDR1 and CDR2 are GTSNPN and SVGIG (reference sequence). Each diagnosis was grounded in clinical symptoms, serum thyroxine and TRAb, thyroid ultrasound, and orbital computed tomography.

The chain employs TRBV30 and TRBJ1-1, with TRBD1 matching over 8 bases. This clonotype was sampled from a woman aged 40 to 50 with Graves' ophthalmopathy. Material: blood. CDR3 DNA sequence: TGTGCCTGCCAGGGGGCTGGTGAAGCTTTCTTT. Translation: CACQGAGEAFF.